The 26 T cell receptor beta chains below all came from one sample that was sequenced in a study of T cell repertoires in cytomegalovirus infection. MiXCR was run by TCRdb on the reads, yielding one entry per CDR3 protein. Of about 450,000 distinct CDR3 sequences in the sample, roughly 30% were seen once. Sequencing was performed on PBMCs. The receptors were sampled from a human donor in good health (CMV status not recorded). Some clones in this sample may be carry-over from other donors' samples.

This clonotype occurred many times. This rearrangement joins TRBV7-9 to TRBJ1-1; D unclear. Germline loops: CDR1 SEHNR, CDR2 FQNEAQ (reference sequence). The length of the CDR3 is 16 residues. Trimming pared 2 bases from V and 5 bases from J, leaving 18 bases between. The CDR3 is CASSLTFGPIRTEAFF. The CDR3 nucleotides are TGTGCCAGCAGCTTAACTTTTGGGCCCATCCGTACTGAAGCTTTCTTT.

This chain links TRBV6-2 or TRBV6-3 with TRBJ2-5; D remains ambiguous. The V gene's germline CDR1 is MNHEY and CDR2 SVGEGT. The CDR3 length is 15 residues. Deletions cut 6 bases from V and 5 bases from J, with 19 bases between. The CDR3 here is CASSHGQQEVETQYF. The CDR3 DNA sequence: TGTGCCAGCAGCCACGGCCAGCAAGAGGTGGAGACCCAGTACTTC.

This chain links TRBV4-1 with TRBJ2-3; D remains unclear. Deletions cut 3 bases from V and 2 bases from J, with 15 bases between. This CDR3 is 16 amino acids long. From germline, CDR1 is MGHRA and CDR2 YSYEKL. CDR3 region: CASSHRISTPTDTQYF. In nucleotides, the CDR3 is TGCGCCAGCAGCCACCGGATCAGCACGCCCACAGATACGCAGTATTTT.

The rearrangement links TRBV2 to TRBJ2-7; perhaps D is TRBD1 or TRBD2 (6 bases each). The CDR3 is 12 amino acids. Per the germline V gene, CDR1 is SNHLY and CDR2 is FYNNEI. The V gene lost 10 bases and the J gene lost 6 bases, with 16 bases spanning the gap. The CDR3 bases are TGTGCCACCTCCCGCAGGGGAGGCGAGCAGTACTTC. It is translated as CATSRRGGEQYF.

This clonotype came up once. CDR3 sequence reads: CASSIEGLAGGLRNEQYF. CDR3 sequence (DNA): TGCGCCAGCAGTATCGAGGGACTAGCGGGGGGGCTAAGGAACGAGCAGTACTTC. This chain connects TRBV5-1 to TRBJ2-7; the match to TRBD2 covers 16 bases. Per germline, CDR1 SGHRS and CDR2 YFSETQ. Unmatched junction bases numbered 13, after V lost 5 bases and J lost 5 bases. CDR3 size: 18 residues.

V gene TRBV12-3 or TRBV12-4 combines with J gene TRBJ2-2, with 10 bases aligning to TRBD2. J was trimmed by 4 bases and V by 6 bases; bases with no gene match: 5. The CDR3 is made up of 15 amino acids. This CDR3 reads CASRLLAGRTGELFF. The CDR3 DNA reads as TGTGCCAGCAGATTACTAGCGGGGCGCACCGGGGAGCTGTTTTTT.

Points on this clonotype: A read error may explain this, as a much larger clone is one base away. The gene calls are TRBV6-2 or TRBV6-3 and TRBJ2-1; 9 nucleotides line up with TRBD2. Germline V CDR1 and CDR2: MNHEY, SVGEGT. This CDR3 is built from 15 residues. V gave up 5 bases and J gave up 9 bases; unmatched junction bases: 11. The CDR3 here is CASSHGVAGVSEQFF. The CDR3 region has the DNA TGTGCCAGCAGTCACGGGGTAGCGGGGGTGAGTGAGCAGTTCTTC.

In its sample, this clonotype was seen a few times. V gene TRBV27 combines with J gene TRBJ1-2; D might be TRBD1 (5 bases). The CDR3 totals 14 residues. V was cut by 8 bases and J by 4 bases, with 17 bases left in between. Germline V CDR1 and CDR2: MNHEY, SMNVEV (reference sequence). The CDR3 loop reads CASRGTAIPYGYTF. CDR3 in DNA: TGTGCCAGCCGTGGGACGGCTATTCCCTATGGCTACACCTTC.

Concerning this clonotype: The junction and the germline gene differ at one end; a read error may be behind it. The chain carries TRBV7-2 and TRBJ1-2, with D hard to call. The V gene's germline CDR1 is SGHTA and CDR2 FQGNSA. This CDR3 contains 11 residues. CDR3 sequence: CASRLGGDYTF. DNA for the CDR3: TGTGCCAGCAGATTAGGAGGAGACTACACCTTC. Looking up the rest from reference TRBV7-2 and TRBJ1-2 gives the full variable domain: GAGVSQSPSNKVTEKGKDVELRCDPISGHTALYWYRQSLGQGLEFLIYFQGNSAPDKSGLPSDRFSAERTGGSVSTLTIQRTQQEDSAVYLCASRLGGDYTFGSGTRLTVV.

J is TRBJ1-2 and V is TRBV7-2, with 9 bases that match TRBD1. CDR1 is SGHTA, CDR2 FQGNSA, per germline. There are 15 residues in the CDR3. V was pared by 1 base and J by 8 bases, with 8 bases of the junction left unmatched. This CDR3 reads CASSLDGQGSGGYTF. The CDR3 DNA reads as TGTGCCAGCAGCTTAGATGGACAGGGGTCTGGGGGCTACACCTTC.

This clonotype was counted a few times. V and J are TRBV27 and TRBJ1-2; 7 bases match TRBD1. The length of the CDR3 is 13 residues. Trimming cost V 5 bases and J 7 bases; bases outside gene matches: 7. Germline CDR1 and CDR2: MNHEY and SMNVEV (reference sequence). CDR3 DNA sequence: TGTGCCAGCAGTCCACAGGGGTCCGCTGGCTACACCTTC. Translation: CASSPQGSAGYTF.

V is TRBV12-3 or TRBV12-4 and J is TRBJ1-2; D ambiguous. Trimming took off 2 bases at V and 10 bases at J, with 8 bases between the two ends. The CDR3 runs 11 residues. The CDR3 coding sequence is TGTGCCAGCAGTTTAAACAGTAACTACACCTTC. Translated: CASSLNSNYTF.

Concerning this clonotype itself: Since no conserved phenylalanine or tryptophan closes the CDR3, a read error is the likely cause. This chain uses TRBV2 with TRBJ1-2; possibly TRBD1 for D (6 bases). The CDR3 loop spans 13 amino acids. V shed 10 bases and J shed 3 bases, with 15 bases lying between them. The germline gives CDR1 SNHLY, CDR2 FYNNEI. The CDR3 nucleotides read TGTGCCACCACGGGGGGCCGGGACTATGGCTACACCTTA. This sequence encodes CATTGGRDYGYTL.

The CDR3 is CASPREMNTGELFF. In DNA, the CDR3 is TGTGCCAGCCCCCGGGAGATGAACACCGGGGAGCTGTTTTTT. V usage is TRBV7-3 and J usage is TRBJ2-2, with D perhaps TRBD2 (6 bases). CDR1 and CDR2 from the germline V gene are SGHTA and FQGTGA. Deletions cut 8 bases from V and 1 base from J, with 11 bases between. The CDR3 sequence is 14 residues long.

The chain carries TRBV11-2 and TRBJ2-7; no definite D call. Per germline, CDR1 SGHAT and CDR2 FQNNGV. CDR3 size: 16 residues. V gave up 0 bases and J gave up 2 bases, with 14 bases separating them. CDR3 sequence: CASSLERVNPPYEQYF. CDR3 DNA sequence: TGTGCCAGCAGCTTAGAACGGGTCAATCCCCCCTACGAGCAGTACTTC.

This clonotype came up many times. CDR3 in DNA: TGTGCCAGCAGCAAATACAGGGGACCGCGGGATAATTCACCCCTCCACTTT. This encodes CASSKYRGPRDNSPLHF. V is TRBV28 and J is TRBJ1-6, with 7 bases fitting TRBD1. After removal of 6 bases from V and 5 bases from J, the junction contained 13 bases not matched to a gene. Germline loops: CDR1 MDHEN, CDR2 SYDVKM. CDR3 length equals 17 residues. The complete variable domain, with remaining parts taken from reference TRBV28 and TRBJ1-6, reads DVKVTQSSRYLVKRTGEKVFLECVQDMDHENMFWYRQDPGLGLRLIYFSYDVKMKEKGDIPEGYSVSREKKERFSLILESASTNQTSMYLCASSKYRGPRDNSPLHFGNGTRLTVT.

The chain uses TRBV19 and TRBJ1-3; 9 bases are a match to TRBD1. Losses at the gene ends were 7 bases for V and 2 bases for J; bases not matched to a gene: 15. CDR1 and CDR2 (germline): LNHDA, SQIVND (reference sequence). This CDR3 contains 18 residues. CDR3 in DNA: TGTGCCAGTAATCCCCGGAACAGGGGGCAAGATCCTGGAAACACCATATATTTT. It translates to CASNPRNRGQDPGNTIYF.

This clonotype was seen a handful of times. The chain uses TRBV6-2 or TRBV6-3 and TRBJ2-2; the match to TRBD2 covers 11 bases. CDR3 length: 17 amino acids. In germline, CDR1 is MNHEY, CDR2 SVGEGT. The ends lost 2 bases at V and 7 bases at J; junction bases unmatched: 9. CDR3 in amino acids: CASSYPASGGRNGELFF. CDR3 bases: TGTGCCAGCAGTTACCCAGCTAGCGGGGGGCGAAACGGGGAGCTGTTTTTT.

In its sample, this clonotype was seen many times. The chain uses TRBV7-9 and TRBJ2-3; TRBD2 might be the D (6 bases). The CDR3 is made up of 14 amino acids. With 0 bases removed from V and 8 bases from J, the gap between germline ends came to 12 bases. CDR1 and CDR2 (germline): SEHNR, FQNEAQ (reference sequence). CDR3 loop: CASSLASGFGTQYF. The CDR3 coding sequence is TGTGCCAGCAGCTTAGCGAGCGGGTTTGGTACGCAGTATTTT.

A few counts support this clonotype. The chain combines TRBV27 with TRBJ2-2; D ambiguous. Germline V gene data show CDR1 as MNHEY and CDR2 as SMNVEV (reference sequence). The CDR3 runs to 13 residues. Trimming took 6 bases from V and 4 from J, leaving 9 bases between them. Here the CDR3 DNA reads TGTGCCAGCAGCCCCCGGGTCACCGGGGAGCTGTTTTTT. Encoded protein: CASSPRVTGELFF.

This chain uses TRBV12-3 or TRBV12-4 with TRBJ2-3; either TRBD1 or TRBD2 may supply D (5 bases each). This CDR3 region has 15 residues. Trimming took 5 bases from V and 3 from J, leaving 15 bases between them. This CDR3 reads CASSQWGPGTDTQYF. The CDR3 region has the DNA TGTGCCAGCAGTCAATGGGGACCAGGAACAGATACGCAGTATTTT.

The chain is built from TRBV11-3 and TRBJ1-2, with D perhaps TRBD1 (6 bases). CDR3 length: 16 amino acids. The V gene lost 10 bases and the J gene lost 0 bases, with 21 bases spanning the gap. CDR1 and CDR2 from the germline V gene are SGHNT and YENEEA. The CDR3 nucleotides read TGTGCCAACAACATACGGGGGCCCCAAGCTAACTATGGCTACACCTTC. As protein: CANNIRGPQANYGYTF.

The J gene is TRBJ2-2, the V gene TRBV5-5, with a possible D match to TRBD2 (7 bases). The CDR3 runs 16 residues. The germline V gene has CDR1 SGHKS and CDR2 YYEKEE (reference sequence). The germline V and J ends were trimmed by 5 bases and 5 bases, with 19 bases remaining between them. The CDR3 sequence is CASRRGGLVDTGELFF. The CDR3 nucleotides read TGTGCCAGCAGAAGGGGGGGTTTAGTGGATACCGGGGAGCTGTTTTTT.

This clonotype was detected only once. A much larger clone sits a single nucleotide away, making a read error possible. The chain has TRBV4-1 and TRBJ1-1; D might be TRBD1 (6 bases). Germline V gene lookup returns CDR1 MGHRA and CDR2 YSYEKL. This CDR3 has 13 amino acids. The CDR3 spells CANSYTGTDEAFF. Written as DNA, the CDR3 is TGCGCCAACAGCTATACAGGGACCGATGAAGCTTTCTTT.

Remarks on this clonotype: This may come from a read error, since a much larger clone is one base off. The CDR3 DNA reads as TGTGCCAGCAGTTTAGACTCCGGAGATAGCAATCAGCCCCAGCATTTT. It codes for CASSLDSGDSNQPQHF. The V gene is TRBV12-3 or TRBV12-4, the J gene TRBJ1-5; D uncertain. The V gene lost 1 base and the J gene lost 0 bases, with 10 bases spanning the gap. The CDR3 runs to 16 residues.

A word on this clonotype: The junction and the germline gene differ at one end; a read error may be behind it. V and J are TRBV7-2 and TRBJ1-4, with 7 bases matching TRBD1. This CDR3 contains 14 residues. The germline V gene encodes CDR1 SGHTA and CDR2 FQGNSA. The CDR3 is CASSLRQGGEKLFW. The DNA for the CDR3 is TGTGCCAGCAGCTTACGACAGGGAGGGGAAAAACTGTTTTGG.